This TCR beta chain was documented in a study of blood T cell dynamics during melanoma immunotherapy. Germline V gene sequence: CDR1 LGHNA, CDR2 YNFKEQ. V shed 5 bases and J 4 bases; nucleotides not matched to a gene: 10. This CDR3 has 16 amino acids. Each bulk PBMC sample had approximately 400 ng DNA loaded. Data came from immunoSEQ multiplex PCR; TCRdb stores just in-frame clones and leaves some out. The data show thousands of clones, approximately 90% seen once. As to time point: week 3, after first cycle of checkpoint inhibitor. Blood was drawn before treatment and at week 3 after checkpoint blockade.

This sequence joins TRBV4-2 and TRBJ1-3, with 8 bases aligning to TRBD1. This sample comprised blood, obtained from a patient treated with checkpoint blockade. This TCR was sampled from a human donor with melanoma. In DNA form, the CDR3 reads TGTGCCAGCAGCGGCGTGACAGGGGAGTTAGGAAACACCATATATTTT. This sequence encodes CASSGVTGELGNTIYF.